This T cell receptor beta chain appears in the sequencing data of a study of blood T cell repertoires in COVID-19. Generated by immunoSEQ multiplex PCR, the TCRdb table keeps only in-frame clones and is missing some. This table holds about 94,000 clones, 75% to 85% found once. The CDR3 runs to 11 residues. The V gene lost 10 bases and the J gene lost 5 bases, with 11 bases spanning the gap. CDR1 is MDHEN, CDR2 SYDVKM, per germline. This clonotype was sampled from a human donor in a cohort sampled during active COVID-19. The sample taken for sequencing was peripheral blood. The rearrangement links TRBV28 to TRBJ1-2; a possible D gene is TRBD1 (6 bases). As DNA, the CDR3 is TGTGCCACCATGACAGGATATGGCTACACCTTC. This codes for CATMTGYGYTF.